This T cell receptor beta chain was sequenced for a study of lymphopenia after photon versus proton radiotherapy. General observations from the study: Post-nadir TCR diversity decline inversely tracked overall survival among those who died. Under photons, naive T cells and diversity fell while effector/memory populations rose.

Produced via immunoSEQ multiplex PCR; TCRdb's table is partial and in-frame only. The data contain about 64,000 clones, about nine tenths of them singletons. As to this clone: Its antigen remains unknown.

The CDR3 has 15 amino acids. The germline gives CDR1 SGHDT, CDR2 YYEEEE. Trimming took off 4 bases at V and 2 bases at J, with 16 bases between the two ends. The source is an elderly man with esophageal cancer. This sample comprised peripheral blood, obtained from a patient treated with proton-based radiotherapy. The chain combines TRBV5-6 with TRBJ2-7; tentatively, D is TRBD1 (6 bases). The CDR3 region is CASSQTGTPAYEQYF. The DNA for the CDR3 is TGTGCCAGCAGCCAAACCGGGACACCGGCCTACGAGCAGTACTTC.